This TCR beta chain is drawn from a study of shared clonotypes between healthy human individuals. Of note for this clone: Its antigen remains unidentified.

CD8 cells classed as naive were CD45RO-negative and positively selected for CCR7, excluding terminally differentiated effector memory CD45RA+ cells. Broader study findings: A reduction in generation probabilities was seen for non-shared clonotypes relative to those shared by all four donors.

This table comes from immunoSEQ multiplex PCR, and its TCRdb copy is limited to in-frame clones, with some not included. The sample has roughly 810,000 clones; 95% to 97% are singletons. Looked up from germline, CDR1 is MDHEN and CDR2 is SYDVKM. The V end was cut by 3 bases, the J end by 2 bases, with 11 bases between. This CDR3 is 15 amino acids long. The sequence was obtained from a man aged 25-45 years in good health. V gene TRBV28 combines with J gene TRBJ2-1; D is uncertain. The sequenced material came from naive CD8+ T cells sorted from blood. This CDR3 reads CASSFEERPYNEQFF. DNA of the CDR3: TGTGCCAGCAGTTTCGAGGAGCGCCCCTACAATGAGCAGTTCTTC.